The T cell receptor beta chain described here comes from a study of blood T cells in healthy people across ages (dated by TCRdb to 2015 to 2017). Context from the whole study: Template switching captured roughly one uniquely barcoded TCR beta cDNA molecule per two T cells in model experiments. To track age-related changes in TCR beta repertoire diversity, the study relied on deep sequencing normalized with unique cDNA molecular identifiers. The donors were split into four age groups: young (average around 15 years), middle-aged (around 37), aged (more than 60) and long-lived (approximately 80). For two donors (one aged 18 to 30 and one aged 80 or older), the study analyzed two additional independent replicas of 1 million unique cDNA reads from the same blood draw.

Sequences SGHRS (CDR1) and YFSETQ (CDR2) are obtained from the germline V gene. Including the terminal cysteine and phenylalanine, the CDR3 comprises 14 residues. This entry keeps only the CDR3 DNA: 42 bases, framed from base 1. Systemically healthy Caucasian individuals from Russia, roughly 40 in total and aged about 6 to 95 years, were included as donors. About 9.1 milliliters of peripheral blood were collected from each donor into EDTA-treated Vacutainer tubes. Ficoll-Paque density-gradient centrifugation was used to isolate PBMCs, with at least 6.5 million per sample. Trizol reagent was used to extract total RNA from the PBMCs, yielding at least 5 micrograms per sample. For every donor, an aliquot of PBMCs went through flow cytometry to measure the percentages of naive CD45RAhigh/CD27high T cells. Library creation used 5' RACE. TCRdb records Illumina HiSeq 2500 as the sequencer. The second PCR ran for about 7 to 11 cycles and used a J-beta primer mix along with a sample-barcoded 5' primer. A unique molecular identifier was introduced onto each TCR beta cDNA molecule by a template-switch 5' adaptor carrying 12 random nucleotides. Each sample yielded at least 2.5 million CDR3-containing paired-end reads. All of the RNA was converted into first-strand cDNA using the Mint cDNA synthesis kit, with a TRBC-specific oligonucleotide serving as the primer. Following uracil-DNA glycosylase treatment, a first 18-cycle PCR with universal primers M1SS and BC2_uni_R was performed on all cDNA. The authors' pipeline ran thus. Normalization of each sample was performed by random selection of 1 million high-quality reads, each carrying a distinct molecular identifier. Instead of being binned into consensus sequences, reads that shared molecular identifiers were thrown out. MiTCR, set to a Q25 quality threshold and the strictest error-elimination algorithm, was used for CDR3 identification, clonotype clustering and error correction. A nonparametric unseen species model with Euler transformation was used to estimate lower-bound total TCR beta diversity. In TCRdb, the public reads were trimmed at Q25 with fastp and aligned with MiXCR, with productive beta chains retained. Each entry merges the rows of one CDR3 protein and shows their most common DNA and genes. TCRdb, not the original authors, processed these V and J calls. The sample table lists 750,000 or so distinct CDR3 sequences, approximately 25% of them with a count of one. Under 9.5% of the sample lies in the top ten.

Broad study findings and their caveats: Observed TCR beta diversity per million T cells fell roughly linearly with age, and a significant reduction was already apparent by age approximately 40. Compared with the aged group, more naive CD4+ T cells, fewer expanded clones and increased TCR diversity were shown by the long-lived group, suggesting age selection. Total diversity estimates from one million sequenced T cells were considered lower bounds and underestimates. Since profiling was done on bulk unsorted PBMCs, naive and antigen-experienced compartments could not be conclusively compared. A strong correlation was found between observed TCR beta diversity and the percentage of naive T cells measured by flow cytometry. Because the CMV infection status of the donors was unknown, age-related changes in expanded clonotypes may potentially have been confounded.

Notes on this clonotype: It lacks a known antigen. At one of its ends the junction is not consistent with the germline gene, which may arise from a read error.

These data were also reused for a study on T cells of mothers and their children. From the second report: Donors were nine systemically healthy Caucasian individuals: three mothers and their six children. cDNA synthesis consumed the entire amount of extracted RNA, loaded at 1.5 ug RNA in each 15 ul reaction. In the second PCR, sample barcodes and 2-4 random nucleotides were introduced via the M1S primer. Over 9 million TCR beta CDR3 reads came from each mother, compared with several million reads from each child. Thymic selection similarly shapes TCR recombination output in related and unrelated pairs, with minor effect from inherited differences. Normalized repertoire overlap was always found to be slightly, but never significantly, higher in related mother-child pairs than in unrelated mother-child pairs. Persistent microchimeric T cell clones were not detected, at a sensitivity of around 95 clones per million clonotypes. In the study, deep NGS was used to compare the TCR beta repertoires of mothers and children, and features distinguishing related mother-child pairs from unrelated individuals were sought. Mothers averaged about 40 +/- 4 years of age and children averaged roughly 10 +/- 4 years. After adapter ligation with NEBNext reagents, the libraries were sequenced on Illumina HiSeq 2000 with 100+100 nt paired-end reads. To prevent cross-contamination, the mother and child libraries were prepared a month apart and were sequenced in separate runs. Each donor had between about 500,000 and 2,100,000 distinct TCR beta clonotypes identified. Naive TCR beta clonotypes were estimated from low-frequency clonotypes matched to each donor's FACS-determined naive share, without sorting.

The sequence was obtained from a boy younger than 18 in good health. The chain was built from TRBV5-1 and TRBJ1-2, with an unclear D gene assignment. The material sequenced was blood. This receptor carries the CDR3 CAGSADPGNYGYTF. The bases are TGCGCCGGCAGCGCGGATCCAGGCAACTATGGCTACACCTTC.